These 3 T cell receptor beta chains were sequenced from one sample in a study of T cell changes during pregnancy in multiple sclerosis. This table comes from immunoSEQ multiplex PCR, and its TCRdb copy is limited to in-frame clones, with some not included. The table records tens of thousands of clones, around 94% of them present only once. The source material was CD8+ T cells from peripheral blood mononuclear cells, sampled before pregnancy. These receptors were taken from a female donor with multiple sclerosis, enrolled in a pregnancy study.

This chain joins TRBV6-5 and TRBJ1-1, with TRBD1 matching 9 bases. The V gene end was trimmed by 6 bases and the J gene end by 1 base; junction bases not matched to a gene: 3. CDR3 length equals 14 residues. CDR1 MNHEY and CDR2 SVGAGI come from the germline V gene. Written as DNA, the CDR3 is TGTGCCAGCAGGGACAGGGGCGAGAACACTGAAGCTTTCTTT. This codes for CASRDRGENTEAFF.

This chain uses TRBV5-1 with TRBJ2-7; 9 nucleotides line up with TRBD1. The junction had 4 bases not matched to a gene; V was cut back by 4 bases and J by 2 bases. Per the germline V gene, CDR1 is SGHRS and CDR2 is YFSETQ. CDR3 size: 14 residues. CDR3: CASSLWDRAYEQYF. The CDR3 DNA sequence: TGCGCCAGCAGCCTTTGGGACAGGGCCTACGAGCAGTACTTC.

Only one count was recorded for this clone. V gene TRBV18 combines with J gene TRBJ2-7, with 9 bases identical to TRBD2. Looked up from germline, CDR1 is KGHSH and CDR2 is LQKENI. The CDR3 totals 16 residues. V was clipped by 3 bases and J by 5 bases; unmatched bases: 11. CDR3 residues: CASSPSSGTPDHEQYF. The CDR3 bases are TGTGCCAGCTCACCTTCTAGCGGGACCCCAGACCACGAGCAGTACTTC.